Listed below are T cell receptor beta chains from one sample, sequenced in a study of cytomegalovirus exposure and HLA in healthy donors. Assay: immunoSEQ multiplex PCR; the TCRdb copy retains only in-frame clones and omits some. The sample holds fewer than 250,000 clones; over 65% are singletons and the top ten take 3.4%. The sequencing input was PBMCs. These receptor sequences come from a man between 40 and 49 years old in good health and CMV-seropositive. Both conserved end residues are part of each CDR3. The D gene is left open where the match is weak. The size entry is marked missing in some rows and otherwise reads once, few, many or a size class.

>TRBD1|TRBJ2-6|.|TRBV15
CATSRDRGTGSSGANVLTF
TGTGCCACCAGCAGAGATCGGGGGACAGGGAGCTCTGGGGCCAACGTCCTGACTTTC
>.|TRBJ1-5|few|TRBV6-1
CASSARHGSSNQPQHF
TGTGCCAGCAGTGCAAGACATGGGTCAAGCAATCAGCCCCAGCATTTT
>.|TRBJ1-5|.|TRBV19
CASSIGTENQPQHF
TGTGCCAGTAGTATAGGGACAGAGAATCAGCCCCAGCATTTT
>.|TRBJ2-1|.|TRBV29-1
CSVDDRLYNEQFF
TGCAGCGTTGATGACAGGCTCTACAATGAGCAGTTCTTC
>.|TRBJ2-5|.|TRBV6-1
CASSAQQLQETQYF
TGTGCCAGCAGTGCCCAACAGTTACAAGAGACCCAGTACTTC
>TRBD2|TRBJ2-7|once|TRBV6-5
CASSCSGEGSYEQYF
TGCGCCAGCAGTTGCTCCGGGGAGGGTTCCTACGAGCAGTACTTC
>TRBD1|TRBJ2-7|.|TRBV6-6
CASSGQGGSYEQYF
TGTGCCAGCAGTGGACAGGGGGGTTCCTACGAGCAGTACTTC
>.|TRBJ1-1|.|TRBV6-5
CASTQVNTEAFF
TGTGCCAGCACGCAGGTGAACACTGAAGCTTTCTTT
>.|TRBJ2-2|.|TRBV7-9
CATPAVRGTNTGELFF
TGTGCCACCCCCGCGGTAAGGGGGACGAACACCGGGGAGCTGTTTTTT
>TRBD2|TRBJ2-5|once|TRBV7-3
CASSSGLAGETQYF
TGTGCCAGCAGCTCAGGACTAGCAGGGGAGACCCAGTACTTC
>TRBD1|TRBJ1-1|.|TRBV10-3
CAISEYGDRGPTEAFF
TGTGCCATCAGTGAGTACGGGGACAGGGGGCCTACTGAAGCTTTCTTT
>.|TRBJ2-1|.|TRBV28
CASSFPLAYEQFF
TGTGCCAGCAGTTTTCCCCTAGCCTATGAGCAGTTCTTC
>TRBD1|TRBJ1-4|.|TRBV2
CASRYQGAIREKLFF
TGTGCCAGCAGGTACCAGGGGGCGATACGCGAAAAACTGTTTTTT
>TRBD1|TRBJ2-7|.|TRBV9
CASTRGSDSYEQYF
TGTGCCAGCACCAGGGGGAGTGACTCCTACGAGCAGTACTTC
>.|TRBJ2-4|.|TRBV7-9
CASSHGQLAKNIQYF
TGTGCCAGCAGCCACGGACAGTTAGCCAAAAACATTCAGTACTTC
>TRBD2|TRBJ2-3|.|TRBV5-1
CASSLVQGGSIAADTQYF
TGCGCCAGCAGCTTGGTGCAGGGAGGGAGTATAGCTGCAGATACGCAGTATTTT
>TRBD2|TRBJ2-1|once|TRBV5-1
CASSLEGRGDNEQFF
TGCGCCAGCAGCTTGGAAGGGAGGGGTGACAATGAGCAGTTCTTC
>TRBD2|TRBJ2-5|.|TRBV5-1
CASSFGVLSGDQETQYF
TGCGCCAGCAGCTTCGGGGTTTTAAGCGGGGACCAAGAGACCCAGTACTTC
>TRBD2|TRBJ2-2|.|TRBV10-3
CAISGLAGDNTGELFF
TGTGCCATCAGCGGACTAGCGGGAGACAACACCGGGGAGCTGTTTTTT
>TRBD1|TRBJ2-5|.|TRBV7-9
CASSLEGGQGETQYF
TGTGCCAGCAGCTTAGAGGGGGGACAGGGGGAGACCCAGTACTTC
>TRBD2|TRBJ2-1|.|TRBV4-1
CASSQAPSGRADSYNEQFF
TGCGCCAGCAGCCAAGCGCCTAGCGGGAGGGCCGATTCCTACAATGAGCAGTTCTTC
>.|TRBJ1-1|.|TRBV2
CASDRTMNTEAFF
TGTGCCAGCGACAGGACAATGAACACTGAAGCTTTCTTT
>TRBD2|TRBJ2-3|.|TRBV4-1
CASSQVRNSGSTDTQYF
TGCGCCAGCAGCCAAGTACGGAATAGCGGGAGTACTGATACGCAGTATTTT
>TRBD2|TRBJ2-5|.|TRBV10-3
CAIRPRRGAETQYF
TGTGCCATCCGTCCCCGGCGGGGGGCGGAGACCCAGTACTTC
>.|TRBJ2-3|.|TRBV14
CASSLLAWDTQYF
TGTGCCAGCAGCCTGTTAGCGTGGGATACGCAGTATTTT
>TRBD2|TRBJ2-7|.|TRBV11-2
CASKTAGPSYEQYF
TGTGCCAGCAAAACAGCGGGACCCTCCTACGAGCAGTACTTC
>TRBD1|TRBJ1-6|.|TRBV15
CATSREGRGLRNSPLHF
TGTGCCACCAGCAGAGAAGGCAGGGGGCTGAGGAATTCACCCCTCCACTTT
>TRBD2|TRBJ2-7|.|TRBV19
CASSIVGGSDYEQYF
TGTGCCAGTAGTATAGTCGGCGGGAGTGACTACGAGCAGTACTTC
>TRBD1|TRBJ1-5|.|TRBV5-6
CASSVGTGGSEPQHF
TGTGCCAGCAGCGTTGGGACAGGGGGCAGCGAGCCCCAGCATTTT
>TRBD1|TRBJ2-1|.|TRBV7-2
CASSDESGTVNEQFF
TGTGCCAGCAGCGACGAATCCGGGACAGTCAATGAGCAGTTCTTC
>TRBD1|TRBJ2-3|.|TRBV9
CASSTPRGGTGLNEGPSDTQYF
TGTGCCAGCAGCACACCCCGAGGCGGGACAGGACTGAACGAGGGACCTTCAGATACGCAGTATTTT
>TRBD1|TRBJ1-1|.|TRBV19
CASSITQGQATTEAFF
TGTGCCAGTAGTATCACCCAAGGACAGGCTACCACTGAAGCTTTCTTT
>TRBD2|TRBJ2-3|once|TRBV7-8
CASSLWTSGGQGRGTQYF
TGTGCCAGCAGCTTATGGACTAGCGGGGGGCAGGGTCGAGGTACGCAGTATTTT
>.|TRBJ2-3|.|TRBV19
CASSIGQRSTDTQYF
TGTGCCAGTAGTATAGGACAGCGAAGCACAGATACGCAGTATTTT
>TRBD2|TRBJ2-5|.|TRBV27
CASSSGGGPLETQYF
TGTGCCAGCAGTTCCGGGGGAGGGCCTCTAGAGACCCAGTACTTC
>.|TRBJ2-5|.|TRBV5-1
CASSRRGVPQETQYF
TGCGCCAGCAGCCGGCGAGGTGTGCCCCAAGAGACCCAGTACTTC
>.|TRBJ2-7|few|TRBV4-1
CASSQDSGLSSYEQYF
TGCGCCAGCAGCCAAGATTCGGGATTGAGCTCCTACGAGCAGTACTTC
>TRBD1|TRBJ1-4|.|TRBV7-9
CASSTHSGQGDTNEKLFF
TGTGCCAGCAGCACTCACTCGGGACAGGGTGACACTAATGAAAAACTGTTTTTT